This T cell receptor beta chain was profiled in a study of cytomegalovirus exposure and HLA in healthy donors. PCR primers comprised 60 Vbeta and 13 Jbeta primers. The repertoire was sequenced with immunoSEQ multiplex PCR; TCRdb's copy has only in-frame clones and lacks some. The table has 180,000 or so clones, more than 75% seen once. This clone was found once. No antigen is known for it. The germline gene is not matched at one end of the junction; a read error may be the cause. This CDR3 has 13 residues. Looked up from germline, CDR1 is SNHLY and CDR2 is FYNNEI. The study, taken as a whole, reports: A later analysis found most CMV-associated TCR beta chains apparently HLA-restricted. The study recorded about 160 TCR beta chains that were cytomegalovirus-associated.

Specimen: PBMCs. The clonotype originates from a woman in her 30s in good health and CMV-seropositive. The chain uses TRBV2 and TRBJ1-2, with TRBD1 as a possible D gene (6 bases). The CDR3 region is CASSVTGISGCTF. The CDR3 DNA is TGTGCCAGCAGTGTTACAGGGATCAGTGGCTGCACCTTC.